The 17 T cell receptor beta chains below come from one sample, sequenced in a study of blood T cell repertoires in COVID-19. TCRdb's copy holds only in-frame clones and misses some; the assay was immunoSEQ multiplex PCR. The sample carries 300,000 to 350,000 clones, roughly 90% recorded once. Sequencing input: peripheral blood. The source of these receptors is a woman aged 30 to 39 with COVID-19, enrolled during active disease.

The sample holds one count of this clone. V usage is TRBV11-2 and J usage is TRBJ1-4, with D possibly TRBD1 on 6 matching bases. The germline V gene encodes CDR1 SGHAT and CDR2 FQNNGV. Trimming shortened V by 3 bases and J by 7 bases, and 12 bases separated the two germline ends. The CDR3 runs 14 residues. The CDR3 nucleotides read TGTGCCAGCAGCTTCCGCAGGGGCGGTGAAAAACTGTTTTTT. It specifies CASSFRRGGEKLFF.

V usage is TRBV7-9 and J usage is TRBJ2-2; 9 nucleotides match TRBD1. From germline, CDR1 is SEHNR and CDR2 FQNEAQ (reference sequence). With 5 bases clipped from V and 5 bases from J, the junction kept 9 bases outside the gene matches. This CDR3 has 16 amino acids. The CDR3 DNA sequence: TGTGCCAGCAGCCCCCCGACAGGGGGTCGAACCGGGGAGCTGTTTTTT. The encoded protein is CASSPPTGGRTGELFF.

The chain is built from TRBV14 and TRBJ2-7; 7 positions agree with TRBD2. The CDR3 extends over 17 amino acids. Germline trimming cut 0 bases from V and 5 bases from J; bases unmatched to any gene: 13. The germline V gene encodes CDR1 SGHDN and CDR2 FVKESK. The chain's CDR3 is CASSQETFDWEGHEQYF. CDR3 coding DNA: TGTGCCAGCAGCCAAGAAACGTTTGATTGGGAGGGCCACGAGCAGTACTTC.

This chain links TRBV2 with TRBJ2-1; 9 bases are shared with TRBD1. Losses at the gene ends were 10 bases for V and 10 bases for J; bases not matched to a gene: 20. This CDR3 has 16 residues. The germline V gene encodes CDR1 SNHLY and CDR2 FYNNEI. CDR3 in amino acids: CANRGIGTGPSREQFF. The CDR3 coding sequence is TGTGCCAACAGGGGAATCGGGACAGGGCCCTCCCGGGAGCAGTTCTTC.

Regarding this clone: Other DNA sequences from this sample encode an identical CDR3 as well. The J gene is TRBJ1-5, the V gene TRBV5-1, with 8 bases fitting TRBD1. The V gene's germline CDR1 is SGHRS and CDR2 YFSETQ. The CDR3 is 15 residues long. V gave up 0 bases and J gave up 2 bases; unmatched junction bases: 1. DNA of the CDR3: TGCGCCAGCAGCTTGGGGGGACAGGGCAATCAGCCCCAGCATTTT. Amino acid sequence: CASSLGGQGNQPQHF. Based on the CDR3 plus reference TRBV5-1 and TRBJ1-5, the full variable domain is KAGVTQTPRYLIKTRGQQVTLSCSPISGHRSVSWYQQTPGQGLQFLFEYFSETQRNKGNFPGRFSGRQFSNSRSEMNVSTLELGDSALYLCASSLGGQGNQPQHFGDGTRLSIL.

The rearrangement joins TRBV19 to TRBJ2-7, with 9 nucleotides matching TRBD1. The CDR3 contains 16 residues. In germline, CDR1 is LNHDA, CDR2 SQIVND (reference sequence). Trimming took 2 bases from V and 5 from J; bases not matched to a gene: 10. The CDR3 DNA reads as TGTGCCAGTAGTATATTACCGGGACAGGGAGGCCACGAGCAGTACTTC. Translation: CASSILPGQGGHEQYF.

This rearrangement joins TRBV6-5 to TRBJ1-2, with D perhaps TRBD1 (5 bases). CDR3 length equals 16 residues. Trimming stripped 4 bases from V and 6 bases from J, with 21 bases between. CDR1 is MNHEY, CDR2 SVGAGI, per germline. DNA for the CDR3: TGTGCCAGCAGTTCAAGGTGGAATGTGGGGCGGAATGGCTACACCTTC. It is translated as CASSSRWNVGRNGYTF.

The rearrangement joins TRBV2 to TRBJ1-4, with D maybe TRBD1 (5 bases). Germline V gene data show CDR1 as SNHLY and CDR2 as FYNNEI. The CDR3 runs 18 residues. V dropped 3 bases and J dropped 4 bases, with 21 bases sitting between them. The CDR3 region has the DNA TGTGCCAGCAGTGACCGGGACTACCGCTTTGGGGGTAATGAAAAACTGTTTTTT. This encodes CASSDRDYRFGGNEKLFF.

The rearrangement links TRBV15 to TRBJ2-7; 7 bases agree with TRBD2. The CDR3 has 17 residues. The ends lost 3 bases at V and 2 bases at J; junction bases unmatched: 13. Looked up from germline, CDR1 is LNHNV and CDR2 is YYDKDF (reference sequence). CDR3 residues: CATSSGGLAGATYEQYF. The CDR3 coding sequence is TGTGCCACCAGCAGTGGGGGGTTAGCGGGCGCAACCTACGAGCAGTACTTC.

The CDR3 here is CASTPWGGSNQPQHF. CDR3 DNA: TGTGCCAGTACCCCGTGGGGGGGAAGCAATCAGCCCCAGCATTTT. V gene TRBV19 combines with J gene TRBJ1-5, with D maybe TRBD1 (5 bases). The CDR3 is 15 amino acids. Between the trimmed V and J ends, which lost 7 bases and 1 base, there was a span of 14 bases. CDR1 is LNHDA, CDR2 SQIVND, per germline (reference sequence). Full variable domain (outside the CDR3, taken from reference TRBV19 and TRBJ1-5): DGGITQSPKYLFRKEGQNVTLSCEQNLNHDAMYWYRQDPGQGLRLIYYSQIVNDFQKGDIAEGYSVSREKKESFPLTVTSAQKNPTAFYLCASTPWGGSNQPQHFGDGTRLSIL.

The J gene is TRBJ1-2, the V gene TRBV5-1, with 9 bases lining up with TRBD1. V dropped 3 bases and J dropped 6; count of bases not matched to a gene: 9. The CDR3 spans 15 residues. CDR1 and CDR2 (germline): SGHRS, YFSETQ. The CDR3 nucleotides read TGCGCCAGCAGCTCCCAGGACAGGGGTTGGAATGGCTACACCTTC. This sequence encodes CASSSQDRGWNGYTF.

This chain connects TRBV5-6 to TRBJ2-1; perhaps TRBD2 as D (5 bases). CDR3 length: 13 residues. Germline CDR1 SGHDT, CDR2 YYEEEE. Deletions cut 7 bases from V and 9 bases from J, with 17 bases between. This chain's CDR3 is CASVGRERGEQFF. CDR3 nucleotides: TGTGCCAGCGTGGGAAGGGAACGGGGTGAGCAGTTCTTC. Full variable domain (outside the CDR3, taken from reference TRBV5-6 and TRBJ2-1): DAGVTQSPTHLIKTRGQQVTLRCSPKSGHDTVSWYQQALGQGPQFIFQYYEEEERQRGNFPDRFSGHQFPNYSSELNVNALLLGDSALYLCASVGRERGEQFFGPGTRLTVL.

The chain combines TRBV14 with TRBJ1-4; D gene unclear. CDR3 length equals 17 residues. Germline values: CDR1 SGHDN, CDR2 FVKESK. Between the trimmed V and J ends, which lost 2 bases and 2 bases, there was a span of 15 bases. CDR3 coding DNA: TGTGCCAGCAGCCAAACAGAACTGTTCGGCACTAATGAAAAACTGTTTTTT. It is translated as CASSQTELFGTNEKLFF.

This sequence joins TRBV5-4 and TRBJ2-5; D may be TRBD1 (6 bases). Germline V CDR1 and CDR2: SGHNT, YYREEE (reference sequence). The germline V and J ends were trimmed by 4 bases and 2 bases, with 15 bases remaining between them. The length of the CDR3 is 15 residues. CDR3 sequence (DNA): TGTGCCAGCAGCCGTCCCTCTAGGGGGCAAGAGACCCAGTACTTC. It codes for CASSRPSRGQETQYF. Full variable domain (missing parts from reference TRBV5-4 and TRBJ2-5): ETGVTQSPTHLIKTRGQQVTLRCSSQSGHNTVSWYQQALGQGPQFIFQYYREEENGRGNFPPRFSGLQFPNYSSELNVNALELDDSALYLCASSRPSRGQETQYFGPGTRLLVL.

This chain uses TRBV18 with TRBJ2-6, with 10 bases that match TRBD1. This CDR3 region has 20 residues. The V segment lost 6 bases and the J segment 0 bases; nucleotides outside the gene matches: 14. Germline V CDR1 and CDR2: KGHSH, LQKENI. The CDR3: CASSGQMRDRGISGANVLTF. The DNA of the CDR3 is TGTGCCAGCTCCGGGCAAATGCGGGACAGGGGAATCTCTGGGGCCAACGTCCTGACTTTC.

The chain links TRBV7-2 to TRBJ1-1, with D possibly TRBD1 on 5 matching bases. V was clipped by 4 bases and J by 0 bases, with 12 bases between them. The germline gives CDR1 SGHTA, CDR2 FQGNSA. The CDR3 is made up of 15 amino acids. CDR3 residues: CASSSRGHLNTEAFF. Here the CDR3 DNA reads TGTGCCAGCAGCTCACGCGGACATCTGAACACTGAAGCTTTCTTT.

The CDR3, as DNA: TGCGCCAGCAGTGAGTCGGCAGGGTGGACAGATACGCAGTATTTT. Translating gives CASSESAGWTDTQYF. The V and J genes are TRBV10-1 and TRBJ2-3; the D gene is possibly TRBD1 (5 bases). In germline, CDR1 is WNHNN, CDR2 SYGVQD (reference sequence). This CDR3 spans 15 amino acids. Trimming left V 0 bases short and J 3 bases short, with 10 bases between.